This T cell receptor beta chain was observed in a study of blood T cell repertoires in COVID-19. Turning to the study itself: The study drew acute and convalescent COVID-19 samples from the United States, Italy and Spain. Nucleic acid was either cDNA or gDNA, and it came from T cells, B-cell-depleted T cells, or PBMCs.

This CDR3 is built from 15 residues. Trimming left V 4 bases short and J 2 bases short, with 12 bases between. The germline gives CDR1 MGHRA, CDR2 YSYEKL. As processed by the authors: Amplified reference gene primers provided the basis for estimating nucleated cell counts. Using immunoSEQ multiplex PCR, the repertoire was profiled, and TCRdb retains in-frame clones only, with some absent. V and J calls and clone size are given by that table; D and trimming were obtained from the DNA. The sample carries around 94,000 clones, 84% recorded once. The receptor's source is a human donor in a cohort sampled during active COVID-19. The V and J genes are TRBV4-1 and TRBJ2-1, with D tentatively TRBD2 (6 bases). Input material: peripheral blood. This CDR3 reads CASSLAVMAYNEQFF. The CDR3 nucleotides read TGCGCCAGCAGCCTAGCGGTCATGGCCTACAATGAGCAGTTCTTC.